This T cell receptor beta chain is drawn from a study of T cell responses to AZD1222 COVID-19 vaccine. The CDR3 sequence is 15 residues long. Trimming left V 4 bases short and J 0 bases short, with 13 bases between. Germline V gene lookup returns CDR1 MRHNA and CDR2 SNTAGT. Libraries were prepared by immunoSEQ multiplex PCR; TCRdb keeps only in-frame clonotypes and omits some of them. The sample has around 100,000 clones, 80% to 90% seen once. A word on this clone: The antigen remains unidentified.

Study results and caveats: Seropositive status at baseline applied to only five or six AZD1222 recipients.

The receptor comes from an adult in good health. The sequencing here drew on peripheral blood, taken on day 0 of AZD1222 vaccination. This sequence joins TRBV6-4 and TRBJ2-7; tentatively, D is TRBD2 (7 bases). CDR3 loop: CASSAEGGGSYEQYF. The CDR3 DNA reads as TGTGCCAGCAGTGCCGAGGGGGGGGGCTCCTACGAGCAGTACTTC.